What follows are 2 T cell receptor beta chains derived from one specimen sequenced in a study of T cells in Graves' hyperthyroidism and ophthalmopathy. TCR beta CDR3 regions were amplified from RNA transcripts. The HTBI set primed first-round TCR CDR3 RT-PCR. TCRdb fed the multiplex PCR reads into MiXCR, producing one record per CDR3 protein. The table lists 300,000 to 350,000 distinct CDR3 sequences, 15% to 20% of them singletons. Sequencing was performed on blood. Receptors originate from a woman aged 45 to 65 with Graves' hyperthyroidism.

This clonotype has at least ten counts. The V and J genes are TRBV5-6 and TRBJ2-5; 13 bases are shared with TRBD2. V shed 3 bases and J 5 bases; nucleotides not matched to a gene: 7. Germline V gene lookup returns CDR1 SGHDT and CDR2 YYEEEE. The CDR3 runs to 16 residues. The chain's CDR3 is CASSSGLAGRSETQYF. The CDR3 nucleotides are TGTGCCAGCAGCTCGGGACTAGCGGGGAGGTCGGAGACCCAGTACTTC.

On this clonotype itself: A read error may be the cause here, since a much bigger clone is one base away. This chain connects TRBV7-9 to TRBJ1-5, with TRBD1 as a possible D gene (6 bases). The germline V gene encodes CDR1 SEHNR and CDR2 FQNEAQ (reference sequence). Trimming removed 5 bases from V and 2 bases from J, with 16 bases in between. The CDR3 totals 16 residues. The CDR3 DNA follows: TGTGCCAGCAGCCTAGGGGGGGGCTGGCGCAATCAGCCCCAGCATTTT. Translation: CASSLGGGWRNQPQHF.